The clone carrying this TCR beta chain was seen only a few times. Its antigen is as yet unknown. This sample stems from a study of human T cells and chemical hapten exposure. The wider study: Patch tests applied 0.01% DPC to the upper back, read at 6 days. General study points: Those TCRs sitting above 1 in 1000 frequency stayed the same with DPC sensitization. Expanded TCRs were compared with controls, and the expanded TCRs formed significantly more large CDR3 similarity clusters.

From the RACE reads, TCRdb called clonotypes with MiXCR, one entry per CDR3 protein. The data contain approximately 260,000 distinct CDR3 sequences, roughly 8.9% of them singletons. Germline V CDR1 and CDR2: DFQATT, SNEGSKA (reference sequence). Trimming removed 3 bases from V and 1 base from J; junction bases left unmatched: 4. CDR3 length: 14 amino acids. Time point meaning: pre-sensitization, week 0. The treatment was: therapeutic diphenylcyclopropenone sensitization with weekly scalp DPC. The source is a woman aged 40-49 years with alopecia areata. Some clones in this sample may be carry-over from other donors' samples. The material sequenced was whole blood, taken in connection with sensitization to the hapten diphenylcyclopropenone (DPC). The chain is built from TRBV20-1 and TRBJ2-3; TRBD2 matches 7 bases. CDR3 in DNA: TGCAGTGCTAGCGGCCTAGCGGGCACAGATACGCAGTATTTT. It translates to CSASGLAGTDTQYF.